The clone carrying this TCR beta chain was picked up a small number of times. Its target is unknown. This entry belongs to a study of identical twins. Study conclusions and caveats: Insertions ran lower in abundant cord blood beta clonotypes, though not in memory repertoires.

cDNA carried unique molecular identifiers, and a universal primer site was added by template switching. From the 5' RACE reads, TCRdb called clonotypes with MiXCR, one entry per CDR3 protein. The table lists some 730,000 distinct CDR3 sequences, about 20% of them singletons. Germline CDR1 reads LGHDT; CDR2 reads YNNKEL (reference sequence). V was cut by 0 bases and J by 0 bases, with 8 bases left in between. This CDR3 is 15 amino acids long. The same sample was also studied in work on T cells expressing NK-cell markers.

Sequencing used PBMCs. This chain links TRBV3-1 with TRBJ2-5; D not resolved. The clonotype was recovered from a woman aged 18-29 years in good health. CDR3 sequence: CASSQDRANQETQYF. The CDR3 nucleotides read TGTGCCAGCAGCCAAGATCGAGCGAACCAAGAGACCCAGTACTTC.